This T cell receptor (beta chain) was profiled in a study of OX40 agonist ivuxolimab in advanced cancers. Across the study: Treatment of patients was with ivuxolimab, an agonistic anti-OX40 (CD134) antibody.

Generated by immunoSEQ multiplex PCR, the TCRdb table keeps only in-frame clones and is missing some. The sample lists 50,000 to 75,000 clones, 75% to 90% occurring once. Trimming removed 4 bases at V and 2 bases at J, with 17 bases between. Per germline, CDR1 SGHRS and CDR2 YFSETQ. This CDR3 comprises 16 residues. The origin of this receptor is an adult with an advanced solid tumor such as melanoma, head and neck, liver or kidney cancer. The sequences come from CD4+ or CD8+ T cells sorted from blood, collected in a trial of the OX40 agonist ivuxolimab. The chain employs TRBV5-1 and TRBJ2-3; a weak D match, TRBD1 (6 bases). This CDR3 is CASSQPIQGFTDTQYF. Written as DNA, the CDR3 is TGCGCCAGCAGCCAACCGATTCAGGGGTTCACAGATACGCAGTATTTT.